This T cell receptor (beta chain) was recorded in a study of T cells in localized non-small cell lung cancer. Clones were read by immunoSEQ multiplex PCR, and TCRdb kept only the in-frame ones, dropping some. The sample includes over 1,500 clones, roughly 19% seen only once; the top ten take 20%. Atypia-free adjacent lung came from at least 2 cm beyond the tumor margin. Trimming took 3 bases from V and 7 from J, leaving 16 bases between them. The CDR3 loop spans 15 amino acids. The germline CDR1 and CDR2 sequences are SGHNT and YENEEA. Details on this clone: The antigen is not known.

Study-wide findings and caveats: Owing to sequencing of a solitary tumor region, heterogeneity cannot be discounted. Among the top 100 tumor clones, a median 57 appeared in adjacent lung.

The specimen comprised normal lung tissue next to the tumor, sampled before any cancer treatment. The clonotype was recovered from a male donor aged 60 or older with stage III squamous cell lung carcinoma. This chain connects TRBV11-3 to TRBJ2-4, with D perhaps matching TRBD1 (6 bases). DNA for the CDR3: TGTGCCAGCAGCTTGCTCCGAGACAGGTTCAACATTCAGTACTTC. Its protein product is CASSLLRDRFNIQYF. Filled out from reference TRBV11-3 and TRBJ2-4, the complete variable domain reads EAGVVQSPRYKIIEKKQPVAFWCNPISGHNTLYWYLQNLGQGPELLIRYENEEAVDDSQLPKDRFSAERLKGVDSTLKIQPAELGDSAVYLCASSLLRDRFNIQYFGAGTRLSVL.